This T cell receptor beta chain originates from a study of human T cells and chemical hapten exposure. Germline lookup yields CDR1 SGHRS and CDR2 YFSETQ. CDR3 length: 15 amino acids. The ends were cut back, 0 bases at V and 4 bases at J, with 13 bases in the middle. This clonotype has only a few counts. Regarding time point: patch test 2, 6 weeks after DPC sensitization. Treatment of the sample: therapeutic diphenylcyclopropenone sensitization with weekly scalp DPC. Unique molecular identifiers were affixed to discrete cDNA molecules within the library. TCRdb reprocessed the RACE reads via MiXCR and lists one record per CDR3 protein. In the table there are approximately 69,000 distinct CDR3 sequences, approximately 10% of which are singletons.

This chain joins TRBV5-1 and TRBJ1-1; TRBD1 is a possible D gene (6 bases). This clonotype originated in a woman in her forties or fifties with alopecia areata. Some clones in this sample may be carry-over from other donors' samples. The sample in question was whole blood, obtained in connection with sensitization to the hapten diphenylcyclopropenone (DPC). CDR3 region: CASSLAGARVTEAFF. CDR3 sequence (DNA): TGCGCCAGCAGCTTGGCGGGGGCAAGGGTCACTGAAGCTTTCTTT. Full variable domain (remainder filled in from reference TRBV5-1 and TRBJ1-1): KAGVTQTPRYLIKTRGQQVTLSCSPISGHRSVSWYQQTPGQGLQFLFEYFSETQRNKGNFPGRFSGRQFSNSRSEMNVSTLELGDSALYLCASSLAGARVTEAFFGQGTRLTVV.